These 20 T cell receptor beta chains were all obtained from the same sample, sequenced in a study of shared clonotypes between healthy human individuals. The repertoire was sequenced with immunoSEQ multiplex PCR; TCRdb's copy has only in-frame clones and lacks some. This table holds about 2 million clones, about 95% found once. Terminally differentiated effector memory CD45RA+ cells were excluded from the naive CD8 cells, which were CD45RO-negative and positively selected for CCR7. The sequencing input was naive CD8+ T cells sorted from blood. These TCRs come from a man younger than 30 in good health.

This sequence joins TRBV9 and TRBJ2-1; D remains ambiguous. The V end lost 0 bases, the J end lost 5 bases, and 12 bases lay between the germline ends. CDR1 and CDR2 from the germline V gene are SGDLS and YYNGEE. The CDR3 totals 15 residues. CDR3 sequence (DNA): TGTGCCAGCAGCGTAGTAGGGTTGGATCACAATGAGCAGTTCTTC. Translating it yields CASSVVGLDHNEQFF.

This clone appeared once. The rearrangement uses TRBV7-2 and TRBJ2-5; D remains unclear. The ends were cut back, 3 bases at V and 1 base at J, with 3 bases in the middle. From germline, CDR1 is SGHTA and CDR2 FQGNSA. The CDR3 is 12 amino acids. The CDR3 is CASSFPQETQYF. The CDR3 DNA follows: TGTGCCAGCAGCTTCCCCCAAGAGACCCAGTACTTC.

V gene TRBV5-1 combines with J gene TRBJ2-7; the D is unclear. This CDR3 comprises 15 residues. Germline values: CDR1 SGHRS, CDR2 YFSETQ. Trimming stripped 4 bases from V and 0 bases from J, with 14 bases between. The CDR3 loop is CASSPGEPSSYEQYF. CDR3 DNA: TGCGCCAGCAGCCCCGGTGAACCCAGCTCCTACGAGCAGTACTTC.

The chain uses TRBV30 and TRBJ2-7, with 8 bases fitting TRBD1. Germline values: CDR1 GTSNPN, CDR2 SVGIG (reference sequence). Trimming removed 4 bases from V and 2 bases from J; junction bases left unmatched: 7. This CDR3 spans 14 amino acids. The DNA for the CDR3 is TGTGCCTGGAAGAGGGGGACAGGAGCCTACGAGCAGTACTTC. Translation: CAWKRGTGAYEQYF. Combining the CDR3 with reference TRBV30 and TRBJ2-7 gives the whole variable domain SQTIHQWPATLVQPVGSPLSLECTVEGTSNPNLYWYRQAAGRGLQLLFYSVGIGQISSEVPQNLSASRPQDRQFILSSKKLLLSDSGFYLCAWKRGTGAYEQYFGPGTRLTVT.

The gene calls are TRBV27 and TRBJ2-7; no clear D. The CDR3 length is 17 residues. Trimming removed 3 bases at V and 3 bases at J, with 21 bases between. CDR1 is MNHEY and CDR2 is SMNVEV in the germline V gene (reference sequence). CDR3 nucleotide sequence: TGTGCCAGCAGTTTTCGTGGGCTTCGCGGCGTGGACTACGAGCAGTACTTC. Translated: CASSFRGLRGVDYEQYF.

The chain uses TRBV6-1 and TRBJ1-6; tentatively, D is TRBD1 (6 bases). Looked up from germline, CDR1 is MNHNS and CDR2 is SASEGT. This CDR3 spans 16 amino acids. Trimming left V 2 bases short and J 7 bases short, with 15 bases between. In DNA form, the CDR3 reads TGTGCCAGCAGTGAATGGGGGGGCGCGGGGAATTCACCCCTCCACTTT. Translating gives CASSEWGGAGNSPLHF.

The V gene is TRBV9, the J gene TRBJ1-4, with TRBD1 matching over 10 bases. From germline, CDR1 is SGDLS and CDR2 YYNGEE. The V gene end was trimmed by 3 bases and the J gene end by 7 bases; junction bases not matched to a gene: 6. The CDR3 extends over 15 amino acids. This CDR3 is CASSAEGTGAEKLFF. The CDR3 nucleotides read TGTGCCAGCAGCGCAGAAGGGACAGGGGCTGAAAAACTGTTTTTT.

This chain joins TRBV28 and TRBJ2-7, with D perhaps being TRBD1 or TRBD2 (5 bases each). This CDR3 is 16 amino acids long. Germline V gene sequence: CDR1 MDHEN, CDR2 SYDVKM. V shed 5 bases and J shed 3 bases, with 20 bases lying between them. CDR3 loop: CASSQVDSPGNYEQYF. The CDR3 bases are TGTGCCAGCAGTCAGGTGGACTCGCCAGGGAACTACGAGCAGTACTTC.

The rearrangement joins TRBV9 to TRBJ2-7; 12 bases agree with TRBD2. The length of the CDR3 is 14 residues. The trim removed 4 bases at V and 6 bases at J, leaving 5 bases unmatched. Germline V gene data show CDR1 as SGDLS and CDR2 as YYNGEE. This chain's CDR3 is CASSLAGGPGEQYF. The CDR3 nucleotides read TGTGCCAGCAGCCTAGCGGGAGGGCCGGGCGAGCAGTACTTC.

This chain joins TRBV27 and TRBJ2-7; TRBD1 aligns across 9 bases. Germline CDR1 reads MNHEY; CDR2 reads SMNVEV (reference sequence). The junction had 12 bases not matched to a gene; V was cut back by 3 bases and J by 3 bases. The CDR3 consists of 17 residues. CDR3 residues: CASSFGTGTIPSYEQYF. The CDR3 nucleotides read TGTGCCAGCAGTTTCGGGACAGGGACGATCCCAAGCTACGAGCAGTACTTC.

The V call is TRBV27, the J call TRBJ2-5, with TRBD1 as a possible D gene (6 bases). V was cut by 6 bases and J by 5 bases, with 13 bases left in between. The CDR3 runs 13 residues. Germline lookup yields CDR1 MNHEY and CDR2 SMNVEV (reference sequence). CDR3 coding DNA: TGTGCCAGCAGCCTAATCCAGGGGGAGACCCAGTACTTC. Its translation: CASSLIQGETQYF.

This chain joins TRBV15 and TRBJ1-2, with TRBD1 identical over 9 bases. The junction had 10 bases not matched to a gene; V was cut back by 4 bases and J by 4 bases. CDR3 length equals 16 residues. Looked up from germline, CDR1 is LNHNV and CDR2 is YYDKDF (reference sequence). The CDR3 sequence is CATSTGQGEGVYGYTF. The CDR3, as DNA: TGTGCCACCAGCACGGGACAGGGAGAGGGGGTCTATGGCTACACCTTC.

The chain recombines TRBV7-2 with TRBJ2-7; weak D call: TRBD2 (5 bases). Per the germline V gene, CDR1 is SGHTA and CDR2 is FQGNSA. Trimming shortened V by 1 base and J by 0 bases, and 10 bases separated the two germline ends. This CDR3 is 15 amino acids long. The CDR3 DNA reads TGTGCCAGCAGCTTAGGGCCGGGGATCTCCTACGAGCAGTACTTC. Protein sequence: CASSLGPGISYEQYF.

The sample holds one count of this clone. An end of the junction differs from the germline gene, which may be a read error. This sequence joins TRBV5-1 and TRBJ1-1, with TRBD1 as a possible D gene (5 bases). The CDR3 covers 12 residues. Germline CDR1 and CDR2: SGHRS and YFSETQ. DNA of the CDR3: TGCGCCAGCAGCGTAGGGGCGGGCCTCTTCGACTTT. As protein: CASSVGAGLFDF.

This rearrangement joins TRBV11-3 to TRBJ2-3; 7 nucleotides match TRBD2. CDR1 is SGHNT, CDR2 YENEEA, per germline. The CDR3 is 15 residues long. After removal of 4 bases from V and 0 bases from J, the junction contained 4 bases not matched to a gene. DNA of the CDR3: TGTGCCAGCAGCTCCCGACTAGCCAGCACAGATACGCAGTATTTT. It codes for CASSSRLASTDTQYF.

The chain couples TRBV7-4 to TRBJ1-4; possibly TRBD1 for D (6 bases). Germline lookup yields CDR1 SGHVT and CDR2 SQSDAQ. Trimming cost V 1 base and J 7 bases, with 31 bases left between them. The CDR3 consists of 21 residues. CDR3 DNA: TGTGCCAGCAGCTTAGGATACAACAGGGAAAGGGTAGCAGGGTCGGGTGAAAAACTGTTTTTT. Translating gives CASSLGYNRERVAGSGEKLFF.

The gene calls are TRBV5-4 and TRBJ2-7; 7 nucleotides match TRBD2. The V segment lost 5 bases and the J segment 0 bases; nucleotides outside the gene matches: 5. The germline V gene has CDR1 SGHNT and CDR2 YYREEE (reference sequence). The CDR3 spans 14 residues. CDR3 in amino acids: CASSPGLDSYEQYF. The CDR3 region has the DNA TGTGCCAGCAGTCCCGGACTAGACTCCTACGAGCAGTACTTC.

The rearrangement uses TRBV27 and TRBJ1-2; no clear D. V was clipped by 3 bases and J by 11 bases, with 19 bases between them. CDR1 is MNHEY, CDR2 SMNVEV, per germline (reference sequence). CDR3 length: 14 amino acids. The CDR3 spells CASSLNPDLGFYTF. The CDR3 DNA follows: TGTGCCAGCAGTTTGAACCCCGACCTGGGATTTTACACCTTC.

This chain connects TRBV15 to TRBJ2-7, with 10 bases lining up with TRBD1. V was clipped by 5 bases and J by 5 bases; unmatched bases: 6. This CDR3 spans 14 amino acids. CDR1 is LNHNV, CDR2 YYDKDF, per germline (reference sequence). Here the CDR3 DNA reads TGTGCCACCAGCGGCGCCGGGACAGGGGACGAGCAGTACTTC. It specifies CATSGAGTGDEQYF.

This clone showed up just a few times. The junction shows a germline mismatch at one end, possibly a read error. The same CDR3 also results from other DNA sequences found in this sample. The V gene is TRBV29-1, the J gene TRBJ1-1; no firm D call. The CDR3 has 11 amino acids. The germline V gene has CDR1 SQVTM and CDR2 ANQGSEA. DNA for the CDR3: TGCAGCGTGGAAGAGAACACTGAAGCTTTCTTT. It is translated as CSVEENTEAFF.